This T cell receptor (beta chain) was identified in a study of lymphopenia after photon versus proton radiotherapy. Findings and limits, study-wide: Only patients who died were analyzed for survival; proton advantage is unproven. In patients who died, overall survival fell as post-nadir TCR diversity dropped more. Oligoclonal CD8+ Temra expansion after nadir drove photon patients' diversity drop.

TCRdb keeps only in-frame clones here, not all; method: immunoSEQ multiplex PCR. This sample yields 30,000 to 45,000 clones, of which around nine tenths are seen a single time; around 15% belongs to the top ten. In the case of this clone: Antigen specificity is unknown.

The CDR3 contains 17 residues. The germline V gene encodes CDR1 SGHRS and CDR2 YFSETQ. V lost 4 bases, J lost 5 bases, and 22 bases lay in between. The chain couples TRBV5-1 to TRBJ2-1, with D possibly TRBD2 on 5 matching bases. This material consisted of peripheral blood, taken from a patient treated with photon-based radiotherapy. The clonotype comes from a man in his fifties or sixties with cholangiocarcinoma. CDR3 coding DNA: TGCGCCAGCAGCACCTTAACTAGTTACGGGTCCAACAATGAGCAGTTCTTC. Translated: CASSTLTSYGSNNEQFF.